The 25 T cell receptor beta chains listed next were all sequenced from one sample in a study of CDR3 diversity in severe acne. TCRdb independently ran MiXCR on the PCR reads; one entry per CDR3 protein. The sample has over 70,000 distinct CDR3 sequences, under 65% seen once; the top ten hold around 15%. The sample comprised blood. These receptors came from a male donor in good health, without acne.

This clonotype was picked up many times. The rearrangement uses TRBV5-5 and TRBJ2-7, with 8 bases that match TRBD1. The CDR3 loop spans 14 amino acids. The trim removed 2 bases at V and 3 bases at J, leaving 4 bases unmatched. Germline V gene lookup returns CDR1 SGHKS and CDR2 YYEKEE (reference sequence). DNA of the CDR3: TGTGCCAGCAGCTTCGTCGGACAGGGCTACGAGCAGTACTTC. It codes for CASSFVGQGYEQYF.

The chain links TRBV6-1 to TRBJ2-5, with a possible D match to TRBD1 (6 bases). CDR3 length: 17 residues. V lost 6 bases and J lost 0, with 20 bases in between. Germline V gives CDR1 MNHNS, CDR2 SASEGT. CDR3 region: CASSLSISGTYQETQYF. The CDR3 DNA sequence: TGTGCCAGCAGCCTCTCCATATCCGGGACATACCAAGAGACCCAGTACTTC.

This clonotype appeared once. The V gene is TRBV10-3, the J gene TRBJ2-7, with 9 bases aligning to TRBD2. CDR1 and CDR2 (germline): ENHRY, SYGVKD. CDR3 size: 13 residues. V gave up 0 bases and J gave up 6 bases; unmatched junction bases: 0. CDR3 in DNA: TGTGCCATCAGTGAGTCTAGCGGGAGCGAGCAGTACTTC. Its protein product is CAISESSGSEQYF.

The genes are TRBV15 and TRBJ2-7; D is perhaps TRBD1 (7 bases). The CDR3 has 17 amino acids. Germline loops: CDR1 LNHNV, CDR2 YYDKDF (reference sequence). Trimming shortened V by 3 bases and J by 4 bases, and 22 bases separated the two germline ends. The CDR3 loop reads CATSSSLGGGAAYEQYF. The CDR3 DNA reads TGTGCCACCAGCAGCTCATTAGGAGGGGGCGCAGCATACGAGCAGTACTTC. The whole variable domain, filled in from reference TRBV15 and TRBJ2-7, reads DAMVIQNPRYQVTQFGKPVTLSCSQTLNHNVMYWYQQKSSQAPKLLFHYYDKDFNNEADTPDNFQSRRPNTSFCFLDIRSPGLGDTAMYLCATSSSLGGGAAYEQYFGPGTRLTVT.

As for this clonotype: This could be a read error, since a much larger clone is one nucleotide away. J is TRBJ2-7 and V is TRBV25-1; weak D call: TRBD2 (6 bases). This CDR3 region has 16 residues. Germline loops: CDR1 MGHDK, CDR2 SYGVNS. Here the CDR3 DNA reads TGTACCAGCACCCCGAATCTAGGCGGGACCTCCTACGAGCAGTACTTC. Protein: CTSTPNLGGTSYEQYF.

The V and J genes are TRBV7-2 and TRBJ2-2; no firm D call. The germline CDR1 and CDR2 sequences are SGHTA and FQGNSA. This CDR3 spans 13 amino acids. Trimming cost V 5 bases and J 6 bases, with 10 bases left between them. CDR3 in amino acids: CASSRSVAGELFF. For the CDR3, the DNA is TGTGCCAGCAGCCGATCGGTGGCCGGGGAGCTGTTTTTT. The full variable domain, with the rest looked up from reference TRBV7-2 and TRBJ2-2, is GAGVSQSPSNKVTEKGKDVELRCDPISGHTALYWYRQSLGQGLEFLIYFQGNSAPDKSGLPSDRFSAERTGGSVSTLTIQRTQQEDSAVYLCASSRSVAGELFFGEGSRLTVL.

The V call is TRBV6-1, the J call TRBJ2-5; weak D call: TRBD2 (6 bases). The germline V gene encodes CDR1 MNHNS and CDR2 SASEGT. The CDR3 has 14 residues. In DNA, the CDR3 is TGTGCTACCCAACACTCCAGCGGGTGGGGGACCCAGTACTTC. It specifies CATQHSSGWGTQYF.

V usage is TRBV10-3 and J usage is TRBJ2-1, with 12 bases fitting TRBD2. The trim removed 6 bases at V and 8 bases at J, leaving 17 bases unmatched. The CDR3 is 18 residues long. Germline lookup yields CDR1 ENHRY and CDR2 SYGVKD. In DNA, the CDR3 is TGTGCCATCAGCATCCTAGCGGGGGGGAACATGCATGGCCATGAGCAGTTCTTC. Translation gives CAISILAGGNMHGHEQFF.

V is TRBV20-1 and J is TRBJ2-1, with 13 bases aligning to TRBD2. CDR1 is DFQATT and CDR2 is SNEGSKA in the germline V gene (reference sequence). V trimming: 4 bases; J trimming: 0 bases; junction bases outside the gene matches: 12. The CDR3 consists of 19 residues. In DNA form, the CDR3 reads TGCAGTGCTACCCCCCTGACTAGCGGGAGGTCTTCCTCCTACAATGAGCAGTTCTTC. Translation: CSATPLTSGRSSSYNEQFF.

This chain connects TRBV7-9 to TRBJ1-2; unclear D gene. V shed 4 bases and J shed 6 bases, with 15 bases lying between them. The CDR3 runs 14 residues. The germline V gene encodes CDR1 SEHNR and CDR2 FQNEAQ (reference sequence). CDR3 region: CASSYGLAENGYTF. CDR3 in DNA: TGTGCCAGCAGCTATGGGCTGGCGGAAAATGGCTACACCTTC.

The J gene is TRBJ2-7, the V gene TRBV5-1; TRBD2 aligns across 9 bases. The V gene end was trimmed by 3 bases and the J gene end by 0 bases; junction bases not matched to a gene: 4. Germline CDR1 is SGHRS and CDR2 is YFSETQ. The CDR3 is made up of 15 amino acids. The CDR3 DNA reads as TGCGCCAGCAGCTCGACTAGCGGATTCTCCTACGAGCAGTACTTC. Its protein product is CASSSTSGFSYEQYF.

A few counts support this clonotype. A much larger clone lies one base from this, so it may be a read error. The V gene is TRBV24-1, the J gene TRBJ2-2, with D perhaps TRBD1 or TRBD2 (6 bases each). The germline gives CDR1 KGHDR, CDR2 SFDVKD. The CDR3 extends over 15 amino acids. The chain's CDR3 is CATSETGTDTGGLFF. CDR3 DNA sequence: TGTGCCACCAGTGAAACAGGGACGGACACCGGGGGGCTGTTTTTT.

Worth noting for this clonotype: This CDR3 is missing its conserved last phenylalanine or tryptophan, likely due to a read error. The rearrangement uses TRBV9 and TRBJ2-5, with D maybe TRBD1 (6 bases). The CDR3 runs 16 residues. Trimming removed 0 bases from V and 5 bases from J, with 17 bases in between. Germline-derived CDR1 and CDR2 are SGDLS and YYNGEE. CDR3 nucleotides: TGTGCCAGCAGCGTAGCGGGGACACTAACCGGGGAGACCCAGTACCTC. This encodes CASSVAGTLTGETQYL.

This clonotype was counted only a few times. This rearrangement joins TRBV7-8 to TRBJ2-5, with 9 bases that match TRBD2. The trim removed 6 bases at V and 2 bases at J, leaving 7 bases unmatched. The germline V gene encodes CDR1 SGHVS and CDR2 FQNEAQ. This CDR3 comprises 15 residues. The CDR3 sequence: CASSSIAGVQETQYF. The CDR3 DNA is TGTGCCAGCAGTTCCATAGCGGGAGTTCAAGAGACCCAGTACTTC. The variable domain in full, with the rest retrieved from reference TRBV7-8 and TRBJ2-5, is GAGVSQSPRYKVAKRGQDVALRCDPISGHVSLFWYQQALGQGPEFLTYFQNEAQLDKSGLPSDRFFAERPEGSVSTLKIQRTQQEDSAVYLCASSSIAGVQETQYFGPGTRLLVL.

About this clonotype itself: A much larger clonotype is one base distant, so this may be a read error. J is TRBJ1-1 and V is TRBV19; 7 bases agree with TRBD1. Germline CDR1 and CDR2: LNHDA and SQIVND (reference sequence). J gave up 4 bases and V 5 bases, and 10 bases lay outside the gene matches. CDR3 size: 15 residues. CDR3 coding DNA: TGTGCCAGTAGTGCGGACCCGGGACAGAGCACTGAAGCTTTCTTT. It yields the protein CASSADPGQSTEAFF.

In the case of this clonotype: One end of the junction is discordant with germline, which a read error may explain. The rearrangement links TRBV15 to TRBJ2-7; 7 bases are shared with TRBD1. Germline-derived CDR1 and CDR2 are LNHNV and YYDKDF (reference sequence). The CDR3 is 16 residues long. CDR3 nucleotides: TGCGCCACCAGCGGAGATCTGGGGACAGCACGTTTTGGGCAGTACTTC. Its translation is CATSGDLGTARFGQYF.

CDR3 loop: CASSPKTGSMGYTF. For the CDR3, the DNA is TGTGCCAGCAGCCCTAAGACAGGATCTATGGGCTACACCTTC. The chain uses TRBV7-3 and TRBJ1-2, with D perhaps TRBD1 (6 bases). This CDR3 contains 14 residues. Looked up from germline, CDR1 is SGHTA and CDR2 is FQGTGA. The germline V and J ends were trimmed by 5 bases and 8 bases, with 18 bases remaining between them.

This clonotype was seen many times. The chain uses TRBV12-3 or TRBV12-4 and TRBJ2-6, with D maybe TRBD1 (6 bases). This CDR3 contains 19 residues. Trimming shortened V by 3 bases and J by 1 base, and 19 bases separated the two germline ends. The CDR3 here is CASSFLTGGLQSGANVLTF. DNA of the CDR3: TGTGCCAGCAGTTTCCTGACAGGCGGTCTTCAGTCTGGGGCCAACGTCCTGACTTTC.

The J gene is TRBJ1-4, the V gene TRBV6-5; TRBD1 matches 8 bases. The germline V gene has CDR1 MNHEY and CDR2 SVGAGI. This CDR3 is 14 amino acids long. V dropped 8 bases and J dropped 7; count of bases not matched to a gene: 9. The CDR3 sequence is CASGQGYGSEKLFF. In DNA form, the CDR3 reads TGTGCCAGCGGACAGGGCTATGGGAGTGAAAAACTGTTTTTT.

This clonotype was observed at least ten times. V usage is TRBV7-9 and J usage is TRBJ2-4; D remains ambiguous. The V gene lost 2 bases and the J gene lost 8 bases, with 4 bases spanning the gap. The CDR3 loop spans 11 amino acids. From germline, CDR1 is SEHNR and CDR2 FQNEAQ (reference sequence). Written as DNA, the CDR3 is TGTGCCAGCAGCTTATTTGACATTCAGTACTTC. It codes for CASSLFDIQYF.

The V call is TRBV20-1, the J call TRBJ2-7, with 8 bases fitting TRBD2. Germline-derived CDR1 and CDR2 are DFQATT and SNEGSKA (reference sequence). J gave up 3 bases and V 3 bases, and 7 bases lay outside the gene matches. CDR3 length equals 14 residues. CDR3 sequence reads: CSASTSGSLYEQYF. As DNA, the CDR3 is TGCAGTGCTAGCACTAGCGGATCTCTCTACGAGCAGTACTTC.

The chain joins TRBV5-1 to TRBJ2-5; D unresolved. TRBJ2-1 matches the DNA end more closely, so the J call is doubtful. The germline V gene encodes CDR1 SGHRS and CDR2 YFSETQ. The CDR3 consists of 12 residues. CDR3 sequence reads: CASSPRDGEQFF. CDR3 bases: TGCGCCAGCAGCCCACGAGACGGTGAGCAGTTCTTC.

This clonotype came up many times. The chain carries TRBV25-1 and TRBJ1-5; D unresolved. V shed 6 bases and J shed 7 bases, with 13 bases lying between them. The CDR3 is made up of 13 amino acids. Germline CDR1 is MGHDK and CDR2 is SYGVNS. CDR3 coding DNA: TGTGCCAGCAGCGTGATAGAAGGGCAGCCCCAGCATTTT. It yields the protein CASSVIEGQPQHF.

There are a few counts of this clonotype. The CDR3 DNA reads TGTGCCAGCAGCCCTCAGCAGGGAGGGGCCAACGTCCTGACTTTC. Its protein product is CASSPQQGGANVLTF. This chain joins TRBV5-4 and TRBJ2-6; TRBD1 is a possible D gene (5 bases). With 4 bases removed from V and 4 bases from J, the gap between germline ends came to 12 bases. Germline lookup yields CDR1 SGHNT and CDR2 YYREEE (reference sequence). The length of the CDR3 is 15 residues. Full variable domain (remainder filled in from reference TRBV5-4 and TRBJ2-6): ETGVTQSPTHLIKTRGQQVTLRCSSQSGHNTVSWYQQALGQGPQFIFQYYREEENGRGNFPPRFSGLQFPNYSSELNVNALELDDSALYLCASSPQQGGANVLTFGAGSRLTVL.

Only a few counts were recorded for this clonotype. This chain joins TRBV25-1 and TRBJ1-5; 10 positions match TRBD1. V gave up 4 bases and J gave up 6 bases; unmatched junction bases: 15. CDR1 is MGHDK and CDR2 is SYGVNS in the germline V gene. There are 18 residues in the CDR3. CDR3 loop: CASSGSGTGASLGQPQHF. CDR3 bases: TGTGCCAGCAGTGGGTCCGGGACAGGGGCTAGCTTGGGTCAGCCCCAGCATTTT.